What follows is one T cell receptor (beta chain) and its context. Participants reported their clinical history, and cohort assignment relied on those reports. The entry originates in a study of blood T cell repertoires in COVID-19. Study-wide background: Sites in the United States, Italy and Spain provided acute and convalescent COVID-19 samples. The analysed material was cDNA or gDNA that came from T cells, B-cell-depleted T cells, or PBMCs.

Trimming took off 5 bases at V and 4 bases at J, with 21 bases between the two ends. Germline values: CDR1 SQVTM, CDR2 ANQGSEA. The CDR3 consists of 15 residues. Method: immunoSEQ multiplex PCR; TCRdb's copy keeps in-frame clones and lacks some. Found here are some 300,000 clones, nearly 90% of them singletons; the top ten hold around 4.5%. This TCR was sampled from a woman aged 18-29 years with acute COVID-19. Sequenced material: PBMCs or T cells enriched from blood (not recorded which). The V and J genes are TRBV29-1 and TRBJ2-7; a weak D match, TRBD2 (6 bases). In nucleotides, the CDR3 is TGCAGCGTTCCCGGGGACTCCCTAGGGGAGTACGAGCAGTACTTC. Its translation is CSVPGDSLGEYEQYF.